The 25 T cell receptor beta chains below all came from one sample that was sequenced in a study of CXCR3-negative and CXCR3-positive naive CD8 T cells. Preparation of TRB cDNA libraries relied on 5' RACE carrying UMI labels. TCRdb re-called the 5' RACE reads, yielding one record per CDR3 amino acid sequence without DNA. The sample has approximately 40,000 distinct CDR3 sequences. The sequenced sample was memory CD8+ T cells from blood. Receptors originate from a human donor in good health. Some clones in this sample may be carry-over from other donors' samples.

The rearrangement uses TRBV7-2 and TRBJ2-7. In germline, CDR1 is SGHTA, CDR2 FQGNSA. The CDR3 length is 15 residues. The CDR3: CASSLGWQLSYEQYF.

The gene calls are TRBV5-1 and TRBJ1-1; TCRdb's D gene call, TRBD1, goes unchecked for lack of DNA. CDR1 and CDR2 (germline): SGHRS, YFSETQ. The CDR3 is made up of 14 amino acids. This CDR3 reads CASSRMWDDFEAFF.

The rearrangement joins TRBV25-1 to TRBJ1-3; TCRdb reports TRBD1, a call that lacks DNA to check it against. Per germline, CDR1 MGHDK and CDR2 SYGVNS. CDR3 length: 15 amino acids. The CDR3 is CASSDLGAIGNTIYF.

The V and J genes are TRBV20-1 and TRBJ2-1; TCRdb's D call of TRBD2 is untestable without DNA. The CDR3 loop spans 14 amino acids. The germline V gene has CDR1 DFQATT and CDR2 SNEGSKA (reference sequence). This chain's CDR3 is CSARSPLAEHEQFF.

The gene calls are TRBV11-1 and TRBJ2-7; TCRdb's D call of TRBD1 is untestable without DNA. From germline, CDR1 is SGHAT and CDR2 FQDESV (reference sequence). This CDR3 is built from 16 residues. CDR3 sequence reads: CASSTGLDSLSYVQYF.

J is TRBJ2-3 and V is TRBV6-4. CDR3 length equals 13 residues. Germline V gene sequence: CDR1 MRHNA, CDR2 SNTAGT. CDR3 in amino acids: CASSDDSGDTQYF.

The V and J genes are TRBV4-3 and TRBJ2-5. Germline loops: CDR1 LGHNA, CDR2 YSLEER. The CDR3 has 15 residues. The CDR3 spells CASSQVSTAQETQYF.

This sequence joins TRBV16 and TRBJ1-1; TCRdb's D call of TRBD1 is untestable without DNA. CDR1 is KGHSY and CDR2 is FQNENV in the germline V gene. This CDR3 is built from 15 residues. The CDR3 sequence is CASSQGQGGVTEAFF.

The chain employs TRBV13 and TRBJ2-7; the D gene TCRdb calls, TRBD1, cannot be checked with no DNA. Germline V gene data show CDR1 as PRHDT and CDR2 as FYEKMQ (reference sequence). The CDR3 has 14 amino acids. The CDR3 sequence is CASSGNRDAYEQYF.

The gene calls are TRBV5-4 and TRBJ1-1; TCRdb indicates TRBD1, and absent DNA this call remains unverified. The CDR3 length is 12 residues. The V gene's germline CDR1 is SGHNT and CDR2 YYREEE (reference sequence). The CDR3 reads CASSLSGGEAFF.

The genes are TRBV4-1 and TRBJ1-1; with no DNA, the TCRdb D assignment of TRBD1 cannot be verified. The CDR3 has 15 residues. The germline V gene encodes CDR1 MGHRA and CDR2 YSYEKL. The CDR3: CASSQPTGRDTEAFF.

This chain links TRBV29-1 with TRBJ1-2. Germline-derived CDR1 and CDR2 are SQVTM and ANQGSEA. The CDR3 extends over 14 amino acids. The CDR3 here is CSVNGDSGNYGYTF.

V is TRBV4-2 and J is TRBJ2-1; the D call from TCRdb, TRBD1, cannot be confirmed without DNA. The CDR3 runs 18 residues. From germline, CDR1 is LGHNA and CDR2 YNFKEQ. CDR3 protein: CASSQADRGPESYNEQFF.

The rearrangement joins TRBV6-5 to TRBJ2-1. CDR1 is MNHEY and CDR2 is SVGAGI in the germline V gene. The CDR3 runs to 15 residues. The CDR3 spells CASSFTRASYNEQFF.

The chain uses TRBV29-1 and TRBJ2-1; without DNA, the TCRdb call of TRBD2 cannot be checked. This CDR3 has 13 residues. Germline CDR1 is SQVTM and CDR2 is ANQGSEA. The CDR3 sequence: CSVLAVGYNEQFF.

V usage is TRBV7-8 and J usage is TRBJ2-7. CDR3 size: 12 residues. CDR1 and CDR2 (germline): SGHVS, FQNEAQ. CDR3 region: CASSLADSVQYF. The variable domain in full, with the rest retrieved from reference TRBV7-8 and TRBJ2-7, is GAGVSQSPRYKVAKRGQDVALRCDPISGHVSLFWYQQALGQGPEFLTYFQNEAQLDKSGLPSDRFFAERPEGSVSTLKIQRTQQEDSAVYLCASSLADSVQYFGPGTRLTVT.

The chain links TRBV28 to TRBJ2-2; as DNA is missing, the TRBD1 call by TCRdb cannot be tested. Per germline, CDR1 MDHEN and CDR2 SYDVKM. This CDR3 spans 14 amino acids. The CDR3 is CASSLLGVSGELFF.

The V call is TRBV29-1, the J call TRBJ2-4; TCRdb calls TRBD1, which cannot be checked without DNA. Germline CDR1 is SQVTM and CDR2 is ANQGSEA. The length of the CDR3 is 14 residues. The CDR3 reads CSVLDREEENIQYF.

The chain couples TRBV27 to TRBJ2-1; TCRdb's D gene call, TRBD2, goes unchecked for lack of DNA. Germline CDR1 is MNHEY and CDR2 is SMNVEV (reference sequence). The CDR3 runs 13 residues. The CDR3 sequence is CASSDRLVREQFF.

The chain uses TRBV14 and TRBJ1-4; TCRdb returns TRBD1, unconfirmable since there is no DNA. Per the germline V gene, CDR1 is SGHDN and CDR2 is FVKESK. CDR3 size: 17 residues. CDR3: CASSQGLAGGSHEKLFF.

The rearrangement uses TRBV2 and TRBJ2-1; TCRdb reports TRBD1, a call that lacks DNA to check it against. CDR1 is SNHLY and CDR2 is FYNNEI in the germline V gene. CDR3 length equals 14 residues. This CDR3 is CASTAGLSDNEQFF.

The chain recombines TRBV29-1 with TRBJ1-1. The V gene's germline CDR1 is SQVTM and CDR2 ANQGSEA. The length of the CDR3 is 11 residues. The CDR3 loop reads CSVRTNTEAFF.

The V gene is TRBV2, the J gene TRBJ2-2; TCRdb lists TRBD1, though no DNA is available to test this call. From germline, CDR1 is SNHLY and CDR2 FYNNEI. The CDR3 is made up of 15 amino acids. The CDR3 protein is CASSETGQNTGELFF.

The CDR3 protein is CASSYSGGTSGDEQYF. V usage is TRBV6-5 and J usage is TRBJ2-7; the D call of TRBD2 rests on TCRdb alone, since no DNA is present to check it. The CDR3 has 16 residues. The germline V gene has CDR1 MNHEY and CDR2 SVGAGI.

This chain's CDR3 is CASSSSLGTEAFF. The V call is TRBV7-3, the J call TRBJ1-1. The CDR3 runs to 13 residues. CDR1 is SGHTA and CDR2 is FQGTGA in the germline V gene.